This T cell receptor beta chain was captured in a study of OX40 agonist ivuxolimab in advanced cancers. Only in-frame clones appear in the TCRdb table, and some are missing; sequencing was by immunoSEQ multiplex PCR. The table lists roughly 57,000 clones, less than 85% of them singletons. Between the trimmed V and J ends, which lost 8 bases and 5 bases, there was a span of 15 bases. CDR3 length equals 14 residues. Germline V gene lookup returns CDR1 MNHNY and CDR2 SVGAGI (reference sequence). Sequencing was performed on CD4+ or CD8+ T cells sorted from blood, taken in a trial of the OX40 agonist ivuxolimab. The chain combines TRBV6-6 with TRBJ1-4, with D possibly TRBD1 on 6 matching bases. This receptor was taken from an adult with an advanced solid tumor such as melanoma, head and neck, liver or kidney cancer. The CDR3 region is CASRRGQTNEKLFF. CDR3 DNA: TGTGCCAGCCGTCGGGGGCAGACGAATGAAAAACTGTTTTTT.